This T cell receptor (beta chain) derives from a study of blood T cell repertoires in COVID-19. Turning to the study itself: Both acute and convalescent COVID-19 samples were obtained from the United States, Italy and Spain. T cells, B-cell-depleted T cells, or PBMCs supplied cDNA or gDNA.

Assay: immunoSEQ multiplex PCR; the TCRdb copy retains only in-frame clones and omits some. Of about 33,000 clones in the sample, approximately 81% were seen once. The V end lost 0 bases, the J end lost 1 base, and 10 bases lay between the germline ends. Germline CDR1 reads SQVTM; CDR2 reads ANQGSEA. This CDR3 contains 14 residues. Sequencing input: peripheral blood. The source of this sequence is an older man with acute or convalescent COVID-19. The chain carries TRBV29-1 and TRBJ2-7; possible D gene TRBD1, 5 bases. CDR3 amino acids: CSVEDKDTSYEQYF. CDR3 nucleotides: TGCAGCGTTGAAGACAAGGACACATCCTACGAGCAGTACTTC.